These 22 T cell receptor beta chains were all obtained from the same sample, sequenced in a study of blood T cell repertoires in COVID-19. The method was immunoSEQ multiplex PCR; TCRdb's version includes in-frame clones alone and lacks a portion of them. The table has a few hundred thousand clones, roughly nine tenths seen once. Sample: peripheral blood. The receptors originated from a man in his sixties with acute or convalescent COVID-19.

This chain joins TRBV5-1 and TRBJ2-7; 9 bases fit TRBD1. This CDR3 has 14 amino acids. Germline assignment: CDR1 SGHRS and CDR2 YFSETQ. Trimming removed 7 bases from V and 6 bases from J; junction bases left unmatched: 11. CDR3 nucleotide sequence: TGCGCCAGCTCTCCGGGACAGGGATTTTCCGAGCAGTACTTC. This translates into CASSPGQGFSEQYF. The full variable domain, its missing parts supplied by reference TRBV5-1 and TRBJ2-7, is KAGVTQTPRYLIKTRGQQVTLSCSPISGHRSVSWYQQTPGQGLQFLFEYFSETQRNKGNFPGRFSGRQFSNSRSEMNVSTLELGDSALYLCASSPGQGFSEQYFGPGTRLTVT.

This chain uses TRBV7-8 with TRBJ1-5, with a possible D match to TRBD1 (5 bases). The CDR3 length is 16 residues. With 0 bases removed from V and 2 bases from J, the gap between germline ends came to 11 bases. Germline lookup yields CDR1 SGHVS and CDR2 FQNEAQ. CDR3 residues: CASSLARRGGNQPQHF. The DNA of the CDR3 is TGTGCCAGCAGCTTAGCACGGAGGGGAGGCAATCAGCCCCAGCATTTT.

The CDR3 DNA reads TGTGCCAGCAGCTCGACGACTAGCGGTAGGACCCAGTACTTC. Residues: CASSSTTSGRTQYF. V and J are TRBV7-2 and TRBJ2-5; 9 bases agree with TRBD2. Germline V gene lookup returns CDR1 SGHTA and CDR2 FQGNSA. The CDR3 contains 14 residues. J was trimmed by 7 bases and V by 4 bases; bases with no gene match: 7.

On this clone: Its ends do not fully match the called genes, so a read error is possible. The gene calls are TRBV7-7 and TRBJ2-2; 7 nucleotides agree with TRBD2. CDR3 length equals 14 residues. CDR1 is SSHAT, CDR2 FNYEAQ, per germline (reference sequence). The CDR3 nucleotides are TGTGCTAGCAGCTCCTATGGGAGGGCCGGGGAGCTGTTTTTT. This encodes CASSSYGRAGELFF.

The chain uses TRBV5-1 and TRBJ2-7; 9 nucleotides match TRBD2. CDR3 size: 14 residues. Germline CDR1 reads SGHRS; CDR2 reads YFSETQ. V shed 3 bases and J 4 bases; nucleotides not matched to a gene: 5. Written as DNA, the CDR3 is TGCGCCAGCAGCTCCGTAGCGGGAGATTACGAGCAGTACTTC. This codes for CASSSVAGDYEQYF.

This chain connects TRBV28 to TRBJ2-7; D is possibly TRBD2 (5 bases). With 2 bases removed from V and 6 bases from J, the gap between germline ends came to 5 bases. CDR1 MDHEN and CDR2 SYDVKM come from the germline V gene. This CDR3 is 11 amino acids long. The CDR3 DNA is TGTGCCAGCAGTTTAGGGAGCGAGCAGTACTTC. Residues: CASSLGSEQYF.

The chain links TRBV7-8 to TRBJ2-7; TRBD2 might be the D (6 bases). CDR1 SGHVS and CDR2 FQNEAQ come from the germline V gene. This CDR3 comprises 14 residues. V lost 1 base to trimming and J lost 2 bases, with 9 bases between them. The CDR3 bases are TGTGCCAGCAGCTTAGTGCGGACTACCTACGAGCAGTACTTC. Translation: CASSLVRTTYEQYF.

The chain carries TRBV7-8 and TRBJ2-7, with a weak D call TRBD2 (6 bases). The length of the CDR3 is 13 residues. From germline, CDR1 is SGHVS and CDR2 FQNEAQ. The V end lost 3 bases, the J end lost 7 bases, and 13 bases lay between the germline ends. This CDR3 is CASSLASGREQYF. CDR3 DNA: TGTGCCAGCAGCTTGGCGTCCGGGAGAGAGCAGTACTTC. Full variable domain (outside the CDR3, taken from reference TRBV7-8 and TRBJ2-7): GAGVSQSPRYKVAKRGQDVALRCDPISGHVSLFWYQQALGQGPEFLTYFQNEAQLDKSGLPSDRFFAERPEGSVSTLKIQRTQQEDSAVYLCASSLASGREQYFGPGTRLTVT.

CDR3 residues: CASSLTATNEKLFF. The CDR3 DNA is TGTGCCAGCAGTCTGACAGCAACTAATGAAAAACTGTTTTTT. This chain connects TRBV6-5 to TRBJ1-4, with D possibly matching TRBD1 (5 bases). The CDR3 contains 14 residues. The V gene's germline CDR1 is MNHEY and CDR2 SVGAGI. V was shortened by 5 bases and J by 0 bases, with 7 bases between the two germline ends.

V gene TRBV5-6 combines with J gene TRBJ2-6; 8 bases fit TRBD1. CDR1 is SGHDT, CDR2 YYEEEE, per germline. This CDR3 spans 18 amino acids. Losses at the gene ends were 4 bases for V and 0 bases for J; bases not matched to a gene: 9. The CDR3 DNA reads TGTGCCAGCAGCCCCGGACAGGGACGGCTCTCTGGGGCCAACGTCCTGACTTTC. This translates into CASSPGQGRLSGANVLTF. The full variable domain, with the rest looked up from reference TRBV5-6 and TRBJ2-6, is DAGVTQSPTHLIKTRGQQVTLRCSPKSGHDTVSWYQQALGQGPQFIFQYYEEEERQRGNFPDRFSGHQFPNYSSELNVNALLLGDSALYLCASSPGQGRLSGANVLTFGAGSRLTVL.

The chain employs TRBV27 and TRBJ2-1; 9 bases fit TRBD1. This CDR3 has 15 amino acids. Germline loops: CDR1 MNHEY, CDR2 SMNVEV (reference sequence). V lost 4 bases, J lost 4 bases, and 5 bases stayed unmatched. The CDR3 DNA is TGTGCCAGCAGTTCCCGGGACAGGGTTTACAATGAGCAGTTCTTC. Amino acids: CASSSRDRVYNEQFF.

The J gene is TRBJ1-5, the V gene TRBV28; 8 bases fit TRBD1. CDR1 MDHEN and CDR2 SYDVKM come from the germline V gene. CDR3 length: 22 amino acids. Trimming removed 6 bases from V and 0 bases from J; junction bases left unmatched: 25. The CDR3 reads CASRGIRGRTIPYPYSNQPQHF. The CDR3 DNA follows: TGTGCCAGCAGGGGGATCAGGGGGCGGACTATCCCGTACCCTTATAGCAATCAGCCCCAGCATTTT.

CDR3 coding DNA: TGTGCCATCAGTGAGTCGCAGGGGGCGCAAATTGTTACCTCCTACAATGAGCAGTTCTTC. It is translated as CAISESQGAQIVTSYNEQFF. This chain joins TRBV10-3 and TRBJ2-1, with 8 bases lining up with TRBD1. Germline V gene data show CDR1 as ENHRY and CDR2 as SYGVKD. CDR3 length equals 20 residues. V shed 0 bases, J shed 0 bases, and the junction held 13 bases outside the gene matches.

DNA of the CDR3: TGCGCCAGCAGCTTGGTGTTAGCGGGAGAGGCAGATACGCAGTATTTT. Residues: CASSLVLAGEADTQYF. V is TRBV5-1 and J is TRBJ2-3; 9 nucleotides line up with TRBD2. Germline CDR1 reads SGHRS; CDR2 reads YFSETQ. The junction had 6 bases not matched to a gene; V was cut back by 0 bases and J by 4 bases. This CDR3 has 16 amino acids.

The gene calls are TRBV25-1 and TRBJ2-3; TRBD1 agrees at 9 bases. Germline V lookup: CDR1 MGHDK, CDR2 SYGVNS. V lost 0 bases and J lost 5; bases outside the gene matches: 3. The CDR3 is 15 amino acids. The CDR3 here is CASSEYRGQGDTQYF. CDR3 bases: TGTGCCAGCAGTGAATATCGGGGACAGGGAGATACGCAGTATTTT.

The J gene is TRBJ1-1, the V gene TRBV7-2; no reliable D call. V lost 5 bases to trimming and J lost 2 bases, with 12 bases between them. The CDR3 length is 14 residues. CDR1 and CDR2 from the germline V gene are SGHTA and FQGNSA. The CDR3 is CASSTTPGNTEAFF. CDR3 nucleotides: TGTGCCAGCAGCACCACTCCAGGTAACACTGAAGCTTTCTTT.

The chain is built from TRBV6-5 and TRBJ1-2, with D possibly TRBD1 on 5 matching bases. Germline V gene data show CDR1 as MNHEY and CDR2 as SVGAGI. There are 13 residues in the CDR3. Trimming shortened V by 10 bases and J by 6 bases, and 18 bases separated the two germline ends. The DNA of the CDR3 is TGTGCCACCGATCTCCGGGGGTCCCATGGCTACACCTTC. Amino acid sequence: CATDLRGSHGYTF.

This rearrangement joins TRBV7-3 to TRBJ1-1, with 7 bases identical to TRBD1. Trimming took 5 bases from V and 3 from J; bases not matched to a gene: 3. There are 13 residues in the CDR3. Germline values: CDR1 SGHTA, CDR2 FQGTGA. In DNA, the CDR3 is TGTGCCAGCAGCGAACAGGGGTACACTGAAGCTTTCTTT. Encoded protein: CASSEQGYTEAFF.

The chain joins TRBV27 to TRBJ2-1; D is perhaps TRBD1 (5 bases). This CDR3 has 13 residues. Looked up from germline, CDR1 is MNHEY and CDR2 is SMNVEV (reference sequence). Trimming removed 10 bases from V and 5 bases from J, with 15 bases in between. CDR3 DNA: TGTGCCACCCCCTCACAGGCTCACAATGAGCAGTTCTTC. The encoded protein is CATPSQAHNEQFF.

In this sample, this clone turned up once. The rearrangement joins TRBV28 to TRBJ2-1; D is possibly TRBD1 (7 bases). The CDR3 has 13 amino acids. Trimming took 7 bases from V and 7 from J, leaving 14 bases between them. The germline CDR1 and CDR2 sequences are MDHEN and SYDVKM. The CDR3 loop reads CASNHRGGNEQFF. The DNA of the CDR3 is TGTGCCAGCAATCACAGGGGAGGTAATGAGCAGTTCTTC. The complete variable domain, with remaining parts taken from reference TRBV28 and TRBJ2-1, reads DVKVTQSSRYLVKRTGEKVFLECVQDMDHENMFWYRQDPGLGLRLIYFSYDVKMKEKGDIPEGYSVSREKKERFSLILESASTNQTSMYLCASNHRGGNEQFFGPGTRLTVL.

This clone was counted between two and nine times. This sequence joins TRBV5-6 and TRBJ1-6; 8 bases fit TRBD1. This CDR3 spans 14 amino acids. CDR1 is SGHDT, CDR2 YYEEEE, per germline. The V gene end was trimmed by 4 bases and the J gene end by 7 bases; junction bases not matched to a gene: 4. In DNA, the CDR3 is TGTGCCAGCAGCCCGGACAGGGACAATTCACCCCTCCACTTT. Translation gives CASSPDRDNSPLHF. Looking up the rest from reference TRBV5-6 and TRBJ1-6 gives the full variable domain: DAGVTQSPTHLIKTRGQQVTLRCSPKSGHDTVSWYQQALGQGPQFIFQYYEEEERQRGNFPDRFSGHQFPNYSSELNVNALLLGDSALYLCASSPDRDNSPLHFGNGTRLTVT.

This clone was counted only a few times. The chain is built from TRBV27 and TRBJ2-3, with TRBD2 matching over 8 bases. The germline gives CDR1 MNHEY, CDR2 SMNVEV (reference sequence). The CDR3 contains 16 residues. J gave up 2 bases and V 5 bases, and 9 bases lay outside the gene matches. The DNA for the CDR3 is TGTGCCAGCAGTCCCGGGGGGGGAGACCTCACAGATACGCAGTATTTT. This gives the protein CASSPGGGDLTDTQYF.